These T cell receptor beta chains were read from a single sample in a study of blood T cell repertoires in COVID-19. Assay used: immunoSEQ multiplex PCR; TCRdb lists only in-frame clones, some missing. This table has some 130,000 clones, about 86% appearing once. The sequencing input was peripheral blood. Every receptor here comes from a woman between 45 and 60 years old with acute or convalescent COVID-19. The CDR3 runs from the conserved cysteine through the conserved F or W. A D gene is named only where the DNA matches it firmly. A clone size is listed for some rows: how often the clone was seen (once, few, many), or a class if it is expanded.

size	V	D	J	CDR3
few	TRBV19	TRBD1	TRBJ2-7	CASGTGGRPYEQYF
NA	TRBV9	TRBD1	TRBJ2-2	CASSLTTGQNLGSGELFF
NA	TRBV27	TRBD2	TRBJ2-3	CASSLMGRLAGGTDTQYF
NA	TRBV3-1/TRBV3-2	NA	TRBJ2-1	CASSQWENEQFF
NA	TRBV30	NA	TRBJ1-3	CAWIGRASGNTIYF
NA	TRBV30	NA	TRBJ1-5	CAWSVQGSQPQHF
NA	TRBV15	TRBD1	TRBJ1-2	CATSRGRDSATTF
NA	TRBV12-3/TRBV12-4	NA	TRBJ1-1	CASSNHRLEAFF
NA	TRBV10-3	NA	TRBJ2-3	CATRGGGAASTDTQYF
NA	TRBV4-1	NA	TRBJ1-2	CASSHLNSNYGYTF
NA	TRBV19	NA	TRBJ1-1	CASSPRIGLMNTEAFF
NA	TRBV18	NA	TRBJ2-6	CASSPEVVGANVLTF
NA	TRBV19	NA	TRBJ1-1	CASSIEWRKTEAFF
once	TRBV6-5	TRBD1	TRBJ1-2	CASKGEGQGYGYTF
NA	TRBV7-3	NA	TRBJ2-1	CASSLTPDSYNEQFF
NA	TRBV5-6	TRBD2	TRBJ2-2	CASSPGGGYTGELFF
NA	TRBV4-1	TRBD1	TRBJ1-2	CASSQGPGTGVLDNYGYTF
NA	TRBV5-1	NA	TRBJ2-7	CASSLVFRDQYEQYF
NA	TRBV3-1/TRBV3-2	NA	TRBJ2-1	CASSQDPGRSLYNEQFF
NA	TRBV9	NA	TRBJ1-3	CASSVADSGNTIYF
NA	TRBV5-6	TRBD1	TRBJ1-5	CASSHRPSGTAAQPQHF
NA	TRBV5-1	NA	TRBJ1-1	CASSLGQVGMTEAFF
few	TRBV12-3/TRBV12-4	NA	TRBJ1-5	CASSSGQPQHF
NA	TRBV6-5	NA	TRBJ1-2	CASSYSRDGGYTF
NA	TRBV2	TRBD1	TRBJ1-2	CASSFGQGSGYTF
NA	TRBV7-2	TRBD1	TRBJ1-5	CASSQGQRNQPQHF
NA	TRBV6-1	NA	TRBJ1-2	CASSEWRSYGYTF
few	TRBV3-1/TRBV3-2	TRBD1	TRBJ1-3	CASSPQGGRHSGNTIYF
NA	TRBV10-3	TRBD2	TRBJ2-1	CAIGGGLADTNEQFF
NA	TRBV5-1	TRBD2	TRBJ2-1	CASSLRSGGNNEQFF
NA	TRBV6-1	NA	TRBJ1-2	CASSERPGVYGYTF
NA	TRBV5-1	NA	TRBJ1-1	CASSSQASEAFF
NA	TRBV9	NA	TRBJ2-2	CASSVQGSNTGELFF
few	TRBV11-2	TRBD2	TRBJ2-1	CASSLDRHRAGGHEQFF
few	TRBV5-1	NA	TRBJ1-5	CASSLEGQIHQPQHF
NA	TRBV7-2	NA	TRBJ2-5	CASSLGGSEETQYF
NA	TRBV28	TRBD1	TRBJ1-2	CASSSGQGGGYTF
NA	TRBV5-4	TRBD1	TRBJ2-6	CASSPGTGGVGGANVLTF
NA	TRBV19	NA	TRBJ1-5	CASTFGQDRNQPQHF
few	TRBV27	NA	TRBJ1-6	CASSLWAPSRGGNSPLHF
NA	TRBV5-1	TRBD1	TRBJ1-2	CASSLGTGGNYGYTF
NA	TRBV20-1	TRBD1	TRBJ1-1	CSASGDRGFNTEAFF
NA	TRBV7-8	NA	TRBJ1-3	CASSFSGVSGNTIYF
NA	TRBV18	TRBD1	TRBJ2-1	CASSFNRGNSYNEQFF
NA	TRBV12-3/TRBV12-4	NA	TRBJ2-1	CASSFRGFNEQFF
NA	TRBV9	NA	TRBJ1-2	CASSDTRDITFGYGYTF
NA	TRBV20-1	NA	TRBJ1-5	CSASSVRGYQPQHF
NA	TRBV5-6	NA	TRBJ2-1	CASSRSSGVGDNEQFF
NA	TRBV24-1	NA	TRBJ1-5	CATSAGGYNQPQHF
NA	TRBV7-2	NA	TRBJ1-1	CASSVHQNTEAFF
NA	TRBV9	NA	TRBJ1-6	CASSVAEGSRSPLHF
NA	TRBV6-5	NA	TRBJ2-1	CASSPFVGAGEQFF
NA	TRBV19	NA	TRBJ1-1	CASSILSYMNTEAFF
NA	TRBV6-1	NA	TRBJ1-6	CASSGPETGPNSPLHF
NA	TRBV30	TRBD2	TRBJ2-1	CAWSGLAGGPNEQFF